The source of this T cell receptor beta chain is a study of T cells expressing NK-cell markers. The CDR3 spans 18 residues. Germline V gene sequence: CDR1 SGHRS, CDR2 YFSETQ. With the 5' RACE reads reprocessed, TCRdb shows one record per CDR3 protein and no DNA. The sample table sets out 400,000 to 550,000 distinct CDR3 sequences. This clonotype was obtained from a woman aged 18-70 years in good health. The rearrangement joins TRBV5-1 to TRBJ2-3; the TRBD2 assignment by TCRdb is unverifiable without DNA. The sequenced sample consisted of blood T cells: a sorted CD56 or NKG2C T cell subset, CD4+ or CD8+ T cells, or bulk PBMC T cells (not recorded which). The CDR3 here is CASSLDAGGGFGPDTQYF.